This entry lists 4 T cell receptor beta chains sequenced from one sample in a study of blood T cell repertoires in COVID-19. The table came from immunoSEQ multiplex PCR; TCRdb's copy has only in-frame clones and leaves some out. The table lists around 130,000 clones, 80% to 85% of them singletons, with over 15% in the top ten. Sequencing was done on a sample of PBMCs or T cells enriched from blood (not recorded which). Receptor source: a young man who had recovered from COVID-19.

V and J are TRBV9 and TRBJ2-1; 11 positions match TRBD1. Germline CDR1 is SGDLS and CDR2 is YYNGEE. The CDR3 contains 14 residues. V lost 4 bases to trimming and J lost 6 bases; unmatched junction nucleotides: 3. CDR3 sequence (DNA): TGTGCCAGCAGCTTCGGGACAGGGGGCAATGAGCAGTTCTTC. It codes for CASSFGTGGNEQFF.

The chain carries TRBV6-5 and TRBJ1-1, with D tentatively TRBD1 (6 bases). Between the trimmed V and J ends, which lost 7 bases and 4 bases, there was a span of 7 bases. This CDR3 is 11 amino acids long. Germline V gene data show CDR1 as MNHEY and CDR2 as SVGAGI. This chain's CDR3 is CASKQGTEAFF. The CDR3 nucleotides are TGTGCCAGCAAACAGGGCACTGAAGCTTTCTTT.

This clone was observed a few times. This chain uses TRBV6-6 with TRBJ2-3; 9 positions match TRBD1. This CDR3 contains 17 residues. The junction had 10 bases not matched to a gene; V was cut back by 6 bases and J by 0 bases. Germline V gene sequence: CDR1 MNHNY, CDR2 SVGAGI (reference sequence). CDR3 amino acids: CASSRKPGQGSTDTQYF. CDR3 in DNA: TGTGCCAGCAGCCGAAAGCCGGGACAGGGTAGCACAGATACGCAGTATTTT.

This clone was seen more than once but under ten times. The chain employs TRBV5-6 and TRBJ1-3; D call uncertain. The V gene lost 0 bases and the J gene lost 4 bases, with 17 bases spanning the gap. Germline V gene lookup returns CDR1 SGHDT and CDR2 YYEEEE. This CDR3 is built from 17 residues. The CDR3 loop is CASSLVAPSGFGNTIYF. As DNA, the CDR3 is TGTGCCAGCAGCTTGGTCGCGCCCTCTGGTTTCGGAAACACCATATATTTT.